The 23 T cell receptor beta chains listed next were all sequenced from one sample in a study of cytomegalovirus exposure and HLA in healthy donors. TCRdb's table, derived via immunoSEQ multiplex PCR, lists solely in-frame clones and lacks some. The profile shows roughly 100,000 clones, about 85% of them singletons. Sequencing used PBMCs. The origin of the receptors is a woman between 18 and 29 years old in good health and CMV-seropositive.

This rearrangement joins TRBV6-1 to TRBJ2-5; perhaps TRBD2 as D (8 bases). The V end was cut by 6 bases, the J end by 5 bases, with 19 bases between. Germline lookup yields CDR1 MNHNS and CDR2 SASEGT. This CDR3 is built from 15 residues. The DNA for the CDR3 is TGTGCCAGCAGACTAGCGGCAGGGGGTGGGGAGACCCAGTACTTC. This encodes CASRLAAGGGETQYF.

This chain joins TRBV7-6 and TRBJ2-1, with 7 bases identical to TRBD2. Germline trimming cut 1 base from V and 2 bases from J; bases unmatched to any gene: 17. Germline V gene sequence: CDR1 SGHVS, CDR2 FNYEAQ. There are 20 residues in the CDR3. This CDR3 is CASSLGGRGGGRHPYNEQFF. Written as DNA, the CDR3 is TGTGCCAGCAGCTTAGGGGGTCGGGGTGGCGGGAGACATCCCTACAATGAGCAGTTCTTC. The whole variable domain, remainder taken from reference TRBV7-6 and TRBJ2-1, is GAGVSQSPRYKVTKRGQDVALRCDPISGHVSLYWYRQALGQGPEFLTYFNYEAQQDKSGLPNDRFSAERPEGSISTLTIQRTEQRDSAMYRCASSLGGRGGGRHPYNEQFFGPGTRLTVL.

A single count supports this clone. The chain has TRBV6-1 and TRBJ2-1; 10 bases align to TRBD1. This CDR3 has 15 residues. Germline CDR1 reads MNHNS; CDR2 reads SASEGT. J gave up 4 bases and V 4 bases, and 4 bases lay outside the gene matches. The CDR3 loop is CASSVGQGVYNEQFF. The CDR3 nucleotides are TGTGCCAGCAGTGTCGGACAGGGGGTGTACAATGAGCAGTTCTTC.

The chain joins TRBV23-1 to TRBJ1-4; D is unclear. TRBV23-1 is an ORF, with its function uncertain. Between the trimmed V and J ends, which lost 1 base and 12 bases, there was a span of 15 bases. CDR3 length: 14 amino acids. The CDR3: CASSQFKEVGELFF. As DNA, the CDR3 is TGCGCCAGCAGTCAATTCAAGGAGGTCGGGGAACTGTTTTTT.

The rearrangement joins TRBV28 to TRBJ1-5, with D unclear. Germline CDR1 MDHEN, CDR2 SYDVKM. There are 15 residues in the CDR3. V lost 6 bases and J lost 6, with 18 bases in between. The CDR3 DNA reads TGTGCCAGCAGGGACCCGATGAGGGCAGCTCAGCCCCAGCATTTT. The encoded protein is CASRDPMRAAQPQHF.

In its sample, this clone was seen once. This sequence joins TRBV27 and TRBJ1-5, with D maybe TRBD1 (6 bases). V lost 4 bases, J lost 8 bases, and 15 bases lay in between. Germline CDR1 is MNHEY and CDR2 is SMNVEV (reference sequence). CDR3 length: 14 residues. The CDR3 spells CASSSTGKSEPQHF. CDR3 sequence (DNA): TGTGCCAGCAGTTCGACAGGCAAATCGGAGCCCCAGCATTTT.

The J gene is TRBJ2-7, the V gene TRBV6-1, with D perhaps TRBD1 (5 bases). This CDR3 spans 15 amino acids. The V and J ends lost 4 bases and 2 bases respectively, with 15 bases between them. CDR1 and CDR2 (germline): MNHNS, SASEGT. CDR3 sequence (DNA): TGTGCCAGCAGTGGACAGACTGCTGGCCCCTACGAGCAGTACTTC. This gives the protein CASSGQTAGPYEQYF.

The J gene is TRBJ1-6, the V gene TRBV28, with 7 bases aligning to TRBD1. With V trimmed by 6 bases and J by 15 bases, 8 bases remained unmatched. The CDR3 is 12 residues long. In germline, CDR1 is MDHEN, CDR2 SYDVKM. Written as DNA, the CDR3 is TGTGCCAGCAGGACCCCCGGGACAGTCCTCCACTTT. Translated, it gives CASRTPGTVLHF.

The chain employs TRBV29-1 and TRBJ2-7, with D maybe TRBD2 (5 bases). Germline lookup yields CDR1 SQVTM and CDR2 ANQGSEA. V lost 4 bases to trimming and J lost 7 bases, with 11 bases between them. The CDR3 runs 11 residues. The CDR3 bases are TGCAGCGTTGGTGAGGGTATGGAGCAGTACTTC. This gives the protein CSVGEGMEQYF.

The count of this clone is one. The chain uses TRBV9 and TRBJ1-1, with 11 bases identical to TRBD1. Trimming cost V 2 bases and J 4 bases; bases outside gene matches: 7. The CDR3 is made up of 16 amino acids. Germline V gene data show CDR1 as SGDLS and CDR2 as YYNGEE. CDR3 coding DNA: TGTGCCAGCAGCGTTTTGGACAGGGGGCTGGGCACTGAAGCTTTCTTT. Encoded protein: CASSVLDRGLGTEAFF.

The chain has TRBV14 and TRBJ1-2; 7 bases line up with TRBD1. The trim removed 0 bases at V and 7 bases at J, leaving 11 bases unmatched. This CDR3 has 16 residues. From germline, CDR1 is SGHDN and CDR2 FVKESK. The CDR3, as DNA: TGTGCCAGCAGCCAAGATCTGAGACAGGGTTTGGTTGGCTACACCTTC. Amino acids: CASSQDLRQGLVGYTF.

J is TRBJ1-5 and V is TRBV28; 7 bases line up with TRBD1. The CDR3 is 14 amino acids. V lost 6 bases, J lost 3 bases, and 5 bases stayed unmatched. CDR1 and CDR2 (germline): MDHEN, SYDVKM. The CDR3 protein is CASSAGGLNQPQHF. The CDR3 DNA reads TGTGCCAGCAGCGCAGGGGGACTCAATCAGCCCCAGCATTTT. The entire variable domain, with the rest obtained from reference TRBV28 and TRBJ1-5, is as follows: DVKVTQSSRYLVKRTGEKVFLECVQDMDHENMFWYRQDPGLGLRLIYFSYDVKMKEKGDIPEGYSVSREKKERFSLILESASTNQTSMYLCASSAGGLNQPQHFGDGTRLSIL.

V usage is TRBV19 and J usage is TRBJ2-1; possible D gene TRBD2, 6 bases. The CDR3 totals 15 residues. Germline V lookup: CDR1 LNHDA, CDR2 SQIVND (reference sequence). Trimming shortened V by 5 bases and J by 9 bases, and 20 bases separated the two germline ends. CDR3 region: CASSLAGILGGEQFF. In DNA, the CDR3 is TGTGCCAGTAGTCTTGCGGGGATACTCGGGGGTGAGCAGTTCTTC.

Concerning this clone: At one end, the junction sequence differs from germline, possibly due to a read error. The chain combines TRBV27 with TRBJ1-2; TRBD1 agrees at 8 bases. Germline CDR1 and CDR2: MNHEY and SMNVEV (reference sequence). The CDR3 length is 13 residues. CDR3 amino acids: CASSGLTGVGYIF. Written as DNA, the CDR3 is TGTGCCAGCAGTGGGCTGACAGGGGTCGGCTACATCTTC.

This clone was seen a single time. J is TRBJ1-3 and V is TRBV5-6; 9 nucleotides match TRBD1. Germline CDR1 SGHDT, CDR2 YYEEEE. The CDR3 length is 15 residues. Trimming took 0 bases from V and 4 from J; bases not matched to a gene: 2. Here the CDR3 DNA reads TGTGCCAGCAGCTTGGGACAGGGGGTAGGAAACACCATATATTTT. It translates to CASSLGQGVGNTIYF.

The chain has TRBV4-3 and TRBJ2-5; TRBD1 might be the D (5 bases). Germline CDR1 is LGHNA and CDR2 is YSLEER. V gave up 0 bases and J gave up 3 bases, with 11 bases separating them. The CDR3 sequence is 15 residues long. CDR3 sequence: CASSQDPGREETQYF. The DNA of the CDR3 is TGCGCCAGCAGCCAAGATCCCGGCAGGGAAGAGACCCAGTACTTC.

This chain's CDR3 is CASMKRGLAGYNEQFF. In nucleotides, the CDR3 is TGTGCCAGCATGAAACGAGGACTAGCGGGCTACAATGAGCAGTTCTTC. The gene calls are TRBV2 and TRBJ2-1, with 11 bases fitting TRBD2. The CDR3 is 16 residues long. Germline lookup yields CDR1 SNHLY and CDR2 FYNNEI. V lost 7 bases, J lost 3 bases, and 8 bases stayed unmatched.

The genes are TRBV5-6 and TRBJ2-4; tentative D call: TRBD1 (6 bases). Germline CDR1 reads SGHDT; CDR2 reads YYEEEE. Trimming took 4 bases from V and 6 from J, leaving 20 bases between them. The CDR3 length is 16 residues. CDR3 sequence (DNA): TGTGCCAGCAGCCGTTACAGGGTATACTCGGGAAACATTCAGTACTTC. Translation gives CASSRYRVYSGNIQYF.

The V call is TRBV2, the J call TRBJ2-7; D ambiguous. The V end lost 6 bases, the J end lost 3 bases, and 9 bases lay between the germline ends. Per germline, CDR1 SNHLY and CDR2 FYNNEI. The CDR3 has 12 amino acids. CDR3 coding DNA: TGTGCCAGCAGAGCCTCCTACTACGAGCAGTACTTC. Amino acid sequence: CASRASYYEQYF.

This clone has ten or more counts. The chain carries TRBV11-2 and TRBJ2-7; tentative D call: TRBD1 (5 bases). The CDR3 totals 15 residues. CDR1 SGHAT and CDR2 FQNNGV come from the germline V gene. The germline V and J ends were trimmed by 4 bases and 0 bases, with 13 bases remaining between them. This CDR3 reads CASSSMGLHSYEQYF. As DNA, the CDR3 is TGTGCCAGCAGCTCCATGGGGCTCCACTCCTACGAGCAGTACTTC.

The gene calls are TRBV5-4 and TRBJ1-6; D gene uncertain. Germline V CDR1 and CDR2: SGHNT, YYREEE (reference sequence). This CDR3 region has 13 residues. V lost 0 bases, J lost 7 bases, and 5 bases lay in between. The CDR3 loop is CASSLGPNSPLHF. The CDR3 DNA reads TGTGCCAGCAGCTTGGGTCCGAATTCACCCCTCCACTTT.

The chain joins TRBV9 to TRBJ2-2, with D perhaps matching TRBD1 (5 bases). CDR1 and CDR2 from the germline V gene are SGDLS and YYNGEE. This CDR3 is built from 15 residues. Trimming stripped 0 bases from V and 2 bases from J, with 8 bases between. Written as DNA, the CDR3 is TGTGCCAGCAGCGTAGCACAGGTTAACACCGGGGAGCTGTTTTTT. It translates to CASSVAQVNTGELFF.

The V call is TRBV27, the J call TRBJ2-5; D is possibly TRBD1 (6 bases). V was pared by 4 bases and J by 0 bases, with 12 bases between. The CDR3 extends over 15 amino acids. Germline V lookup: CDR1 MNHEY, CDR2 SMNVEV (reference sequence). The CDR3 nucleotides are TGTGCCAGCAGTTCAACAGGGATTCACCAAGAGACCCAGTACTTC. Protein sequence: CASSSTGIHQETQYF.